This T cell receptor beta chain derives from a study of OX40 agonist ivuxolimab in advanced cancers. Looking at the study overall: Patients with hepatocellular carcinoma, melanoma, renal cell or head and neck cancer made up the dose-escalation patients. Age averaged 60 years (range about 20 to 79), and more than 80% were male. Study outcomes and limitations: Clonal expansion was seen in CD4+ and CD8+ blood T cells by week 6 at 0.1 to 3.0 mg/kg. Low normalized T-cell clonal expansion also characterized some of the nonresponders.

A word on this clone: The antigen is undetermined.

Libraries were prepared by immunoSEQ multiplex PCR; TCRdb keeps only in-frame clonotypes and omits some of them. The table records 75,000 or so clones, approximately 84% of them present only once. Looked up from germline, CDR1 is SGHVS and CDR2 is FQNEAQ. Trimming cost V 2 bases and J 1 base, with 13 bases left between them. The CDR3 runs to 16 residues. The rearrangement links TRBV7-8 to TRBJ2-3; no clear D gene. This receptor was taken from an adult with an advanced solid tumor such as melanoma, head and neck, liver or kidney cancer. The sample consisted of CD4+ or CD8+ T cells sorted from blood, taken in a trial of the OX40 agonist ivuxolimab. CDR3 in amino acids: CASSLTAQPGTDTQYF. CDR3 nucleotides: TGTGCCAGCAGCTTAACAGCCCAGCCGGGCACAGATACGCAGTATTTT.